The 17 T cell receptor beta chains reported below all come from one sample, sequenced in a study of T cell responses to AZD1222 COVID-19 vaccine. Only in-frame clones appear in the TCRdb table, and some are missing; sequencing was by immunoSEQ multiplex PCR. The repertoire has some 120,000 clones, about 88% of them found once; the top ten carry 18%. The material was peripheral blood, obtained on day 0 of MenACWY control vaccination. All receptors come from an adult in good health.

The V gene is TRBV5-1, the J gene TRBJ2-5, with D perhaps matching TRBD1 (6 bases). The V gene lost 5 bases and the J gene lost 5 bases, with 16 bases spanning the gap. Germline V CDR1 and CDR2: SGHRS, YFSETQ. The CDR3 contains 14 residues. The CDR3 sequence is CASRKTGRGETQYF. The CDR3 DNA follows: TGCGCCAGCAGAAAAACAGGGCGTGGGGAGACCCAGTACTTC.

CDR3 loop: CASSLSRVNQPQHF. CDR3 DNA sequence: TGTGCCAGCAGTTTATCGCGGGTCAATCAGCCCCAGCATTTT. The V call is TRBV28, the J call TRBJ1-5, with D uncertain. Germline V gene data show CDR1 as MDHEN and CDR2 as SYDVKM. CDR3 size: 14 residues. V lost 1 base to trimming and J lost 3 bases, with 7 bases between them. Supplemented by reference TRBV28 and TRBJ1-5, the full variable domain reads DVKVTQSSRYLVKRTGEKVFLECVQDMDHENMFWYRQDPGLGLRLIYFSYDVKMKEKGDIPEGYSVSREKKERFSLILESASTNQTSMYLCASSLSRVNQPQHFGDGTRLSIL.

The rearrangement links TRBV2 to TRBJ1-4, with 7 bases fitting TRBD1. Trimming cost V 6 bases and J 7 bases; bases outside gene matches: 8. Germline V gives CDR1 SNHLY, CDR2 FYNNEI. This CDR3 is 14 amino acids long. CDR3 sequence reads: CASRETGILEKLFF. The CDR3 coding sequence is TGTGCCAGCAGGGAGACAGGGATTCTTGAAAAACTGTTTTTT.

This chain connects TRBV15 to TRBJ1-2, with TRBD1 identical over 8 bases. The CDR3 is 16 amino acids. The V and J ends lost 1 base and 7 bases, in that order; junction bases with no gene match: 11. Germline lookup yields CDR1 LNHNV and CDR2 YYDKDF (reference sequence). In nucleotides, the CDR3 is TGTGCCACCAGCAGAGGTCCGACAGGGGCAGCTGGTGGCTACACCTTC. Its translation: CATSRGPTGAAGGYTF.

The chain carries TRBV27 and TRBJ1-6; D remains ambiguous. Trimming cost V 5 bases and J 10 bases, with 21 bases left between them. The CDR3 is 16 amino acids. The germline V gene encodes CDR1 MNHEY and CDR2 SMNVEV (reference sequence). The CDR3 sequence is CASSERVIASLSPLHF. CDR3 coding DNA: TGTGCCAGCAGTGAACGGGTCATAGCCTCATTGTCACCCCTCCACTTT.

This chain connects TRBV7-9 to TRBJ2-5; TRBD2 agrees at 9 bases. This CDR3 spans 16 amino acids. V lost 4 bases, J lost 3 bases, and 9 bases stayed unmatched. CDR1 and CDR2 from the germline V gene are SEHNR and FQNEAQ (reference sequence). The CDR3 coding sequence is TGTGCCAGCAGCTCCCGAGGGCTAGCGGGAAAAGAGACCCAGTACTTC. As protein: CASSSRGLAGKETQYF.

Written as DNA, the CDR3 is TGTGCCAGCAGCTTAGCAGGAAGGCTAGGTCGGAAAAACATTCAGTACTTC. Its translation is CASSLAGRLGRKNIQYF. The V gene is TRBV11-1, the J gene TRBJ2-4; no clear D gene. With 0 bases removed from V and 4 bases from J, the gap between germline ends came to 16 bases. The length of the CDR3 is 17 residues. Germline V gives CDR1 SGHAT, CDR2 FQDESV (reference sequence).

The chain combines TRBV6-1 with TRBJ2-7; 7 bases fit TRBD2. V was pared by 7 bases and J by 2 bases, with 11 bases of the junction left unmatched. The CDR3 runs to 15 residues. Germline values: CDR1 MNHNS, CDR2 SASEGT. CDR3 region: CASISTSLAAYEQYF. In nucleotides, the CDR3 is TGTGCCAGCATCTCCACGAGTCTAGCGGCCTACGAGCAGTACTTC.

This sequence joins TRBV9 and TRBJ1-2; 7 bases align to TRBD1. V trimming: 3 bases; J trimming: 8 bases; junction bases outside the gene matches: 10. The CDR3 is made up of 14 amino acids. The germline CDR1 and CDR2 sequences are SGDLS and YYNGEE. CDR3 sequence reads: CASSGRQGLWGYTF. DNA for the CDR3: TGTGCCAGCAGCGGGAGACAGGGCTTGTGGGGCTACACCTTC.

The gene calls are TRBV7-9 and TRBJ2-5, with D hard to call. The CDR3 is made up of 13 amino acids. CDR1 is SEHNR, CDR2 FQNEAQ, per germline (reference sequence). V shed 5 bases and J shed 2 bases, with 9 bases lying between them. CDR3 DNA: TGTGCCAGCAGCAACCTCGTTCAAGAGACCCAGTACTTC. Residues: CASSNLVQETQYF.

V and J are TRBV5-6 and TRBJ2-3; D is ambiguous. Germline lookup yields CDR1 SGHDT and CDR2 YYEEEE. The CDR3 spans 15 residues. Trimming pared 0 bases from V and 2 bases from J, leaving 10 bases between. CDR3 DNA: TGTGCCAGCAGCTTGGGGGCAGGTCCCACAGATACGCAGTATTTT. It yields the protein CASSLGAGPTDTQYF.

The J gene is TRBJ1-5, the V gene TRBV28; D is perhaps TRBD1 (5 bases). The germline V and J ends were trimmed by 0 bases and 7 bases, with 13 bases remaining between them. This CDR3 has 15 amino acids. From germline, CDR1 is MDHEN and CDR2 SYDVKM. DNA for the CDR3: TGTGCCAGCAGTTTATGGGGAGGGGTACAGCAGCCCCAGCATTTT. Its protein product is CASSLWGGVQQPQHF.

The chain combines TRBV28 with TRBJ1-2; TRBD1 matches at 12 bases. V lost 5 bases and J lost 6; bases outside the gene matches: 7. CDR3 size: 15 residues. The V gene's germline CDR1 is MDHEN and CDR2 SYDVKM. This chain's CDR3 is CASSLGTGGGNGYTF. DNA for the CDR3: TGTGCCAGCAGTCTAGGGACAGGGGGCGGTAATGGCTACACCTTC.

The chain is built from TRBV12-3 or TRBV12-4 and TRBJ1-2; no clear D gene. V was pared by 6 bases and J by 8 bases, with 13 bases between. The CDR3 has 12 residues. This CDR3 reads CASSNKLRGYTF. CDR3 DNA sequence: TGTGCCAGCAGCAATAAACTGCGGGGCTACACCTTC.

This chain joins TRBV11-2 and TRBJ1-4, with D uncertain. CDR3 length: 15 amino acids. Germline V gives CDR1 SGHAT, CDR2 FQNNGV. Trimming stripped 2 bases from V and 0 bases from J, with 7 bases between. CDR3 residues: CASSLLGATNEKLFF. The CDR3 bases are TGTGCCAGCAGCTTATTGGGCGCAACTAATGAAAAACTGTTTTTT.

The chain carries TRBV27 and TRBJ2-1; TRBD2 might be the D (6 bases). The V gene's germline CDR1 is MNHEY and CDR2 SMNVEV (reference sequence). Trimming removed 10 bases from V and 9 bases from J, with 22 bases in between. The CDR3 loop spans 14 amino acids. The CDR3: CATKLRGGTTEQFF. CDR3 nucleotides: TGTGCCACCAAACTCCGCGGAGGGACCACTGAGCAGTTCTTC.

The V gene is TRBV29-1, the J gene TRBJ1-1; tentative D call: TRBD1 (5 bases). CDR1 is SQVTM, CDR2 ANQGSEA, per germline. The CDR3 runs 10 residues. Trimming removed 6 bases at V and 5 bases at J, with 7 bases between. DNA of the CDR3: TGCAGCGTGGAGGGGACTGAAGCTTTCTTT. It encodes CSVEGTEAFF. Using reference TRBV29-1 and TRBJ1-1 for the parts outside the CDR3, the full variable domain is SAVISQKPSRDICQRGTSLTIQCQVDSQVTMMFWYRQQPGQSLTLIATANQGSEATYESGFVIDKFPISRPNLTFSTLTVSNMSPEDSSIYLCSVEGTEAFFGQGTRLTVV.